Listed below are T cell receptor beta chains from one sample, sequenced in a study of T cell responses to AZD1222 COVID-19 vaccine. The table came from immunoSEQ multiplex PCR; TCRdb's copy has only in-frame clones and leaves some out. The sample lists approximately 190,000 clones; almost 95% were seen once. The specimen comprised peripheral blood, sampled on day 0 of AZD1222 vaccination. The receptor source for this set is an adult in good health. CDR3s include the opening cysteine and the closing phenylalanine or tryptophan. Each record gives: clone size, V gene, J gene, D gene, CDR3 protein, CDR3 DNA. A D gene is named only where the DNA matches it firmly. Size is stated for part of the rows, as once, few or many counts, or as a class when the clone is expanded.

>-|TRBV2|TRBJ2-1|-
CASIGPSSYNEQFF
TGTGCCAGCATAGGTCCCTCCTCCTACAATGAGCAGTTCTTC
>-|TRBV2|TRBJ1-2|-
CASRSAGWFVYNYGYTF
TGTGCCAGCAGGTCCGCAGGGTGGTTTGTTTACAACTATGGCTACACCTTC
>-|TRBV5-1|TRBJ2-3|-
CASSVYRALPDTQYF
TGCGCCAGCAGCGTATACAGGGCCCTCCCAGATACGCAGTATTTT
>-|TRBV5-6|TRBJ2-7|TRBD2
CASSLGLAGHKIVYEQYF
TGTGCCAGCAGCTTGGGACTAGCGGGCCACAAAATAGTCTACGAGCAGTACTTC
>-|TRBV27|TRBJ1-3|-
CASSFRSGNTIYF
TGTGCCAGCAGTTTCCGCTCTGGAAACACCATATATTTT
>-|TRBV18|TRBJ1-2|-
CASRQDHYGYTF
TGTGCCAGCCGTCAGGACCATTATGGCTACACCTTC
>-|TRBV7-2|TRBJ2-3|TRBD1
CASNRGVADTQYF
TGTGCCAGCAACAGGGGGGTAGCAGATACGCAGTATTTT
>-|TRBV12-3/TRBV12-4|TRBJ1-1|-
CASSRMEGSEAFF
TGTGCCAGCAGTCGGATGGAAGGGAGTGAAGCTTTCTTT
>-|TRBV5-1|TRBJ2-5|TRBD2
CASSLSGVGETQYF
TGCGCCAGCAGCTTGAGCGGGGTCGGAGAGACCCAGTACTTC
>-|TRBV7-2|TRBJ1-5|-
CASSYTDYQPQHF
TGTGCCAGCAGCTACACAGATTATCAGCCCCAGCATTTT
>-|TRBV29-1|TRBJ1-4|TRBD1
CSVARGLGTNEKLFF
TGCAGCGTTGCAAGGGGGCTAGGCACTAATGAAAAACTGTTTTTT
>-|TRBV3-1/TRBV3-2|TRBJ2-2|-
CASSRGNTGELFF
TGTGCCAGCAGCCGGGGAAACACCGGGGAGCTGTTTTTT
>-|TRBV29-1|TRBJ1-5|TRBD1
CSAPDRVGQPQHF
TGCAGCGCGCCTGACAGGGTGGGTCAGCCCCAGCATTTT
>once|TRBV29-1|TRBJ1-3|TRBD1
CSGQGDTIYF
TGCAGCGGACAGGGAGACACCATATATTTT
>once|TRBV29-1|TRBJ2-7|-
CSVGKGYEQYF
TGCAGCGTTGGTAAGGGTTACGAGCAGTACTTC
>-|TRBV7-9|TRBJ2-3|-
CASSLLDTTDTQYF
TGTGCCAGCAGCTTACTGGATACTACAGATACGCAGTATTTT
>-|TRBV9|TRBJ1-1|-
CASSERPDRSEAFF
TGTGCCAGCAGCGAAAGACCCGACAGGAGTGAAGCTTTCTTT
>few|TRBV7-8|TRBJ1-4|-
CASSLGTAEKLFF
TGTGCCAGCAGCTTAGGGACAGCTGAAAAACTGTTTTTT
>-|TRBV4-2|TRBJ2-1|-
CASSPRDPNRSSNEQFF
TGTGCCAGCAGCCCTCGAGACCCGAACCGCAGTAGTAATGAGCAGTTCTTC
>-|TRBV5-1|TRBJ1-2|-
CASKGRPGADYGYTF
TGCGCCAGCAAAGGGCGGCCAGGAGCCGATTATGGCTACACCTTC
>-|TRBV7-9|TRBJ1-5|-
CASSLSGDGNQPQHF
TGTGCCAGCAGCTTGTCGGGTGATGGCAATCAGCCCCAGCATTTT
>-|TRBV30|TRBJ1-1|-
CAWSGQGNTEAFF
TGTGCCTGGAGCGGGCAGGGGAACACTGAAGCTTTCTTT
>few|TRBV6-1|TRBJ1-5|-
CASSERHGNQPQHF
TGTGCCAGCAGTGAACGCCATGGGAATCAGCCCCAGCATTTT
>-|TRBV6-5|TRBJ2-7|-
CASRDTTYEQYF
TGTGCCAGCAGGGACACTACCTACGAGCAGTACTTC
>-|TRBV12-3/TRBV12-4|TRBJ1-1|-
CASSYRSNTEAFF
TGTGCCAGCAGTTACAGGTCTAACACTGAAGCTTTCTTT
>-|TRBV7-8|TRBJ1-2|TRBD1
CASSMGGDRAYGYTF
TGTGCCAGCAGCATGGGGGGGGACAGGGCCTATGGCTACACCTTC
>-|TRBV19|TRBJ1-5|TRBD1
CASSPGGQPQHF
TGTGCCAGTAGTCCAGGGGGCCAGCCCCAGCATTTT
>-|TRBV19|TRBJ1-2|-
CASSMVVAGGYTF
TGTGCCAGTAGTATGGTTGTTGCAGGAGGCTACACCTTC
>-|TRBV4-3|TRBJ2-1|TRBD2
CASSQGLAGVTSYNEQFF
TGCGCCAGCAGCCAGGGACTAGCGGGGGTTACCTCCTACAATGAGCAGTTCTTC
>-|TRBV19|TRBJ1-4|-
CASSLQGWGEKLFF
TGTGCCAGTAGTTTGCAGGGGTGGGGTGAAAAACTGTTTTTT
>-|TRBV2|TRBJ1-6|TRBD1
CASSLRDRGGSPLHF
TGTGCCAGCAGTCTCCGGGACAGGGGTGGTTCACCCCTCCACTTT
>-|TRBV7-9|TRBJ1-2|-
CASSLSPSTNYGYTF
TGTGCCAGCAGCTTATCGCCAAGCACCAACTATGGCTACACCTTC
>-|TRBV5-1|TRBJ2-7|-
CASSLWGLETEQYF
TGCGCCAGCAGCCTCTGGGGGCTGGAAACCGAGCAGTACTTC
>-|TRBV30|TRBJ1-1|TRBD1
CAWSVIAWGQGARNTEAFF
TGTGCCTGGAGTGTAATAGCTTGGGGACAGGGGGCTCGGAACACTGAAGCTTTCTTT
>-|TRBV7-9|TRBJ2-3|TRBD2
CASSQLAGVSTDTQYF
TGTGCCAGCAGCCAACTAGCGGGGGTTTCCACAGATACGCAGTATTTT
>-|TRBV7-9|TRBJ1-5|-
CASSLGSGGDQPQHF
TGTGCCAGCAGCTTAGGTAGCGGGGGCGATCAGCCCCAGCATTTT
>once|TRBV7-8|TRBJ1-1|-
CASSYGLGTEAFF
TGTGCCAGCAGCTACGGACTGGGGACTGAAGCTTTCTTT
>-|TRBV6-5|TRBJ1-1|-
CASSYGASDTEAFF
TGTGCCAGCAGTTACGGGGCGTCGGACACTGAAGCTTTCTTT
>-|TRBV7-9|TRBJ1-6|-
CASRVEGSPLHF
TGTGCCAGCAGGGTGGAGGGTTCACCCCTCCACTTT
>-|TRBV6-5|TRBJ1-1|-
CASSYGADTEAFF
TGTGCCAGCAGTTACGGGGCCGACACTGAAGCTTTCTTT
>once|TRBV7-2|TRBJ2-1|-
CASSLEAHGIREQFF
TGTGCCAGCAGCTTAGAGGCACACGGAATAAGGGAGCAGTTCTTC
>-|TRBV4-2|TRBJ2-1|TRBD2
CASSQEGGGINEQFF
TGTGCCAGCAGCCAAGAGGGGGGGGGAATCAATGAGCAGTTCTTC
>-|TRBV28|TRBJ2-3|-
CASSLGDTQYF
TGTGCCAGCAGTTTAGGAGATACGCAGTATTTT
>-|TRBV27|TRBJ2-5|-
CASSRRMGETQYF
TGTGCCAGCAGCCGGAGGATGGGAGAGACCCAGTACTTC
>-|TRBV5-1|TRBJ2-1|-
CASSIRDFSYNEQFF
TGCGCCAGCAGCATCCGGGACTTTTCCTACAATGAGCAGTTCTTC
>-|TRBV7-9|TRBJ2-7|-
CASSLDRDVTYEQYF
TGTGCCAGCAGCTTAGACAGGGACGTTACCTACGAGCAGTACTTC
>-|TRBV27|TRBJ2-6|TRBD1
CASSTIPPGQGLAGANVLTF
TGTGCCAGCAGTACAATCCCCCCGGGACAGGGTCTAGCTGGGGCCAACGTCCTGACTTTC
>-|TRBV27|TRBJ2-7|-
CASTTMAGAYEQYF
TGTGCCAGCACTACTATGGCAGGGGCCTACGAGCAGTACTTC
>-|TRBV11-3|TRBJ2-7|-
CASSLGGSSQQYF
TGTGCCAGCAGCTTAGGAGGTAGCTCCCAGCAGTACTTC
>-|TRBV19|TRBJ1-2|-
CASTQGEGYTF
TGTGCCAGTACCCAGGGCGAGGGCTACACCTTC
>-|TRBV19|TRBJ1-3|TRBD1
CASSKDRNSGNTIYF
TGTGCCAGTAGTAAGGACAGGAACTCTGGAAACACCATATATTTT
>-|TRBV6-2/TRBV6-3|TRBJ2-7|-
CASSYSRGRASTASSYEQYF
TGTGCCAGCAGTTACTCTCGGGGGCGAGCCAGTACCGCGAGCTCCTACGAGCAGTACTTC
>-|TRBV29-1|TRBJ2-5|TRBD2
CSVDLAANQETQYF
TGCAGCGTTGACCTAGCGGCTAACCAAGAGACCCAGTACTTC
>-|TRBV6-5|TRBJ1-1|TRBD1
CASSSGDRHAAFF
TGTGCCAGCAGTTCTGGGGACAGGCATGCTGCTTTCTTT
>-|TRBV7-2|TRBJ2-7|-
CASSLVGAHEQYF
TGTGCCAGCAGCTTAGTGGGGGCCCACGAGCAGTACTTC